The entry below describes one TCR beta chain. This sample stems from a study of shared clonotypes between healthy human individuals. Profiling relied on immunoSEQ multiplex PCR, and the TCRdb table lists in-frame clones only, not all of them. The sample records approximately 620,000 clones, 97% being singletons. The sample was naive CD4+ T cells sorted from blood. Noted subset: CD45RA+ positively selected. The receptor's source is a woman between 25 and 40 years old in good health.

CDR3 nucleotide sequence: TGTGCCAGCAGTTACTCGGTTCAGGGAAGCTATGGCTACACCTTC. Its protein product is CASSYSVQGSYGYTF. The J gene is TRBJ1-2, the V gene TRBV6-6, with D possibly being TRBD1 (5 bases). The CDR3 sequence is 15 residues long. Trimming removed 0 bases at V and 4 bases at J, with 12 bases between. CDR1 is MNHNY and CDR2 is SVGAGI in the germline V gene (reference sequence).